These T cell receptor beta chains were read from a single sample in a study of post-analysis software for immune sequencing data. TCRdb fed the PCR reads into MiXCR, producing one record per CDR3 protein. The sample lists roughly 580,000 distinct CDR3 sequences; about 40% were seen once. The source material was blood. The receptors shown here come from a girl aged 5-17 years with multiple sclerosis. The CDR3 runs from the conserved cysteine through the conserved F or W. The D gene is left open where the match is weak. Size is stated for part of the rows, as once, few or many counts, or as a class when the clone is expanded.

>.|TRBJ2-1|TRBV12-3/TRBV12-4|.|15
TGTGCCAGCAGTTGGTGGGGGAGCTCCTACAATGAGCAGTTCTTC
CASSWWGSSYNEQFF
>TRBD1|TRBJ2-7|TRBV7-6|.|14
TGTGCCAGCAGCTGGGGACAGGTCTTCAACGAGCAGTACTTC
CASSWGQVFNEQYF
>.|TRBJ1-1|TRBV29-1|few|15
TGCAGCGTTGGAGGGCGAGATGGAGGGAACACTGAAGCTTTCTTT
CSVGGRDGGNTEAFF
>.|TRBJ2-7|TRBV25-1|.|11
TGTGCCTGCAGCCACGACTACGAGCAGTACTTC
CACSHDYEQYF
>.|TRBJ2-1|TRBV29-1|.|14
TGCAGCGAGAAGAAGGAGGGGGCCCGGGATGAGCAGTTCTTC
CSEKKEGARDEQFF
>TRBD2|TRBJ2-3|TRBV20-1|.|14
TGCAGTGCTAGTCCTAGCGGGGGGTTTGATACGCAGTATTTT
CSASPSGGFDTQYF
>.|TRBJ1-5|TRBV6-2/TRBV6-3|few|16
TGTGCCAGCAGTTACTCTAGCCATGATTCGGCTCAGCCCCAGCATTTT
CASSYSSHDSAQPQHF
>.|TRBJ2-7|TRBV10-3|few|12
TGTGCCATCAGTGAGTCGAGATCGGAATACTACTTC
CAISESRSEYYF
>.|TRBJ1-6|TRBV27|.|14
TGTGCCAGCAGTCTCTCCGGGGCCCCAAATCCCCTCCACTTT
CASSLSGAPNPLHF
>TRBD1|TRBJ1-1|TRBV29-1|.|13
TGCAGCGTTAAACAGGGGTCATACACTGAAGCTTTCTTT
CSVKQGSYTEAFF
>.|TRBJ2-5|TRBV3-1|.|15
TGTGCCAGCAGCCAAGTTATCCGTTCACAAGAGACCCAGTACTTC
CASSQVIRSQETQYF
>.|TRBJ2-1|TRBV24-1|.|14
TGTGCCACCAGTGACTTCGCCTACCCCAATGAGCAGTTCTTC
CATSDFAYPNEQFF
>.|TRBJ1-1|TRBV20-1|.|14
TGCAGTGCGAACACAGGGTCGGTGAACACTGAAGCTTTCTTT
CSANTGSVNTEAFF
>.|TRBJ1-2|TRBV12-3/TRBV12-4|.|15
TGTGCCAGCAGTTTAGGACAGGAGAATATCCATGGCTACACCTTC
CASSLGQENIHGYTF
>TRBD2|TRBJ2-7|TRBV29-1|.|14
TGCAGCGTTGGTGGTTTGGGACTAACGTACGAGCAGTACTTC
CSVGGLGLTYEQYF
>TRBD1|TRBJ1-1|TRBV7-9|.|12
TGTGCCAGCAGCAAGGGGGCCCCTGAAGCTTTCTTT
CASSKGAPEAFF
>.|TRBJ1-1|TRBV4-2|.|16
TGTGCCAGCAGCCCGACGCATAGAGGGGCCTACACTGAAGCTTTCTTT
CASSPTHRGAYTEAFF
>TRBD2|TRBJ2-3|TRBV20-1|few|14
TGCAGTGCTAGGGATGAGCGGGACACAGATACGCAGTATTTT
CSARDERDTDTQYF
>TRBD1|TRBJ2-7|TRBV7-6|.|17
TGTGCCAGCAGCTTAGGGCGCACCGGGACAGGGACCTACGAGCAGTACTTC
CASSLGRTGTGTYEQYF
>TRBD1|TRBJ2-1|TRBV6-6|.|14
TGTGCCAGCAGCCGGGACAGGGAGACCAATGAGCAGTTCTTC
CASSRDRETNEQFF
>TRBD2|TRBJ2-5|TRBV20-1|.|14
TGCAGTGCTCGTAGCGGGAGCTATCAAGAGACCCAGTACTTC
CSARSGSYQETQYF
>TRBD2|TRBJ2-6|TRBV7-9|.|19
TGTGCCAGCAGCTCCCTGACTAGCGGGAGACGTCTGGGGGCCAACGTCCTGACTTTC
CASSSLTSGRRLGANVLTF
>TRBD1|TRBJ2-7|TRBV5-1|.|14
TGCGCCAGCAGGCCATTGGGACAGGGCTACGAGCAGTACTTC
CASRPLGQGYEQYF
>.|TRBJ2-7|TRBV4-1|few|14
TGCGCCAGCAGCCCTAGACTAGAAGCCTACGAGCAGTACTTC
CASSPRLEAYEQYF
>.|TRBJ2-3|TRBV20-1|.|13
TGCAGTGCTCCTCGGGACAGCACAGATACGCAGTATTTT
CSAPRDSTDTQYF
>TRBD2|TRBJ2-1|TRBV6-1|.|18
TGTGCCAGCAACTCAACTTCCGGGACTAGCGGGAGGAGGAATGAGCAGTTCTTC
CASNSTSGTSGRRNEQFF
>TRBD2|TRBJ2-1|TRBV6-1|.|17
TGTGCCAGCAGCGGCCCGGGGCGGGAGGGCCCTTACAATGAGCAGTTCTTC
CASSGPGREGPYNEQFF
>TRBD2|TRBJ2-1|TRBV20-1|.|16
TGCAGTGCTAAGACTAGCGGGGGGCTCGGGTACAATGAGCAGTTCTTC
CSAKTSGGLGYNEQFF
>.|TRBJ1-2|TRBV29-1|many|14
TGCAGCGTTGCACGCCCCGGAGGAGCGGGCGGCTACACCTTC
CSVARPGGAGGYTF